Listed here are 24 T cell receptor beta chains from one sample, sequenced in a study of T-cell reconstitution after alpha-beta-depleted transplantation in children. Unique molecular identifiers were used to barcode this TCRbeta library. One entry per CDR3 protein results from TCRdb running MiXCR on the PCR reads. The table has roughly 570,000 distinct CDR3 sequences, over 25% seen once. The source was PBMCs, collected before TCRalphabeta/CD19-depleted stem cell transplant. These receptors were collected from a boy in the first two years of life with Wiskott-Aldrich syndrome, due to receive a stem cell transplant.

In its sample, this clonotype was seen a few times. The J gene is TRBJ1-3, the V gene TRBV20-1; no clear D gene. The V gene lost 3 bases and the J gene lost 2 bases, with 11 bases spanning the gap. Germline assignment: CDR1 DFQATT and CDR2 SNEGSKA (reference sequence). This CDR3 contains 14 residues. CDR3 amino acids: CSASSQQPGNTIYF. In DNA, the CDR3 is TGCAGTGCTAGTTCACAACAACCTGGAAACACCATATATTTT.

The rearrangement links TRBV7-6 to TRBJ2-5; D perhaps matches TRBD1 (6 bases). V shed 1 base and J shed 4 bases, with 16 bases lying between them. Germline assignment: CDR1 SGHVS and CDR2 FNYEAQ. This CDR3 contains 16 residues. For the CDR3, the DNA is TGTGCCAGCAGCTTAGGGACAGCCATATTACCAGAGACCCAGTACTTC. Protein sequence: CASSLGTAILPETQYF.

The chain joins TRBV12-3 or TRBV12-4 to TRBJ2-2; 8 bases match TRBD1. The CDR3 length is 16 residues. V shed 6 bases and J 4 bases; nucleotides not matched to a gene: 10. As DNA, the CDR3 is TGTGCCAGCAGCGCTGTGCGGACAGGGAGCACCGGGGAGCTGTTTTTT. This translates into CASSAVRTGSTGELFF.

V gene TRBV24-1 combines with J gene TRBJ2-1; D gene unclear. Germline V gene lookup returns CDR1 KGHDR and CDR2 SFDVKD. V gave up 4 bases and J gave up 0 bases, with 9 bases separating them. The CDR3 has 15 amino acids. The CDR3 is CATSDPGSSYNEQFF. The CDR3 nucleotides read TGTGCCACCAGTGACCCTGGCAGCTCCTACAATGAGCAGTTCTTC.

This clonotype has a handful of counts. As DNA, the CDR3 is TGTGCCAGCAGCGTAAGCTCAGGGATGATGAACACTGAAGCTTTCTTT. It is translated as CASSVSSGMMNTEAFF. The chain is built from TRBV9 and TRBJ1-1; weak D call: TRBD1 (5 bases). The CDR3 has 16 amino acids. Deletions cut 1 base from V and 0 bases from J, with 13 bases between. Germline CDR1 and CDR2: SGDLS and YYNGEE.

This clonotype was picked up a small number of times. The chain uses TRBV5-1 and TRBJ2-5; D might be TRBD1 (6 bases). The CDR3 consists of 15 residues. Germline assignment: CDR1 SGHRS and CDR2 YFSETQ. Trimming cost V 7 bases and J 4 bases, with 20 bases left between them. The CDR3 DNA reads as TGCGCCAGCGGAAGCACAGGGAAGGGGTCAGAGACCCAGTACTTC. It codes for CASGSTGKGSETQYF. The full variable domain, completed using reference TRBV5-1 and TRBJ2-5, is KAGVTQTPRYLIKTRGQQVTLSCSPISGHRSVSWYQQTPGQGLQFLFEYFSETQRNKGNFPGRFSGRQFSNSRSEMNVSTLELGDSALYLCASGSTGKGSETQYFGPGTRLLVL.

The rearrangement links TRBV12-3 or TRBV12-4 to TRBJ2-1; 7 nucleotides match TRBD2. Trimming cost V 8 bases and J 2 bases; bases outside gene matches: 6. The CDR3 runs 14 residues. The DNA for the CDR3 is TGTGCCAGCGGTGACAGCGGGACCTACAATGAGCAGTTCTTC. Its translation is CASGDSGTYNEQFF.

The chain carries TRBV30 and TRBJ2-3; 7 positions match TRBD1. The CDR3 length is 15 residues. CDR1 GTSNPN and CDR2 SVGIG come from the germline V gene (reference sequence). The V gene end was trimmed by 0 bases and the J gene end by 4 bases; junction bases not matched to a gene: 7. CDR3 residues: CAWSVGKGAADTQYF. The DNA for the CDR3 is TGTGCCTGGAGTGTTGGGAAGGGGGCAGCAGATACGCAGTATTTT.

The rearrangement links TRBV20-1 to TRBJ2-3, with TRBD1 identical over 7 bases. This CDR3 spans 16 amino acids. Losses at the gene ends were 6 bases for V and 0 bases for J; bases not matched to a gene: 12. Germline V gives CDR1 DFQATT, CDR2 SNEGSKA (reference sequence). The CDR3 coding sequence is TGCAGTGCAACTTATCCGGGACAGTCTAGCACAGATACGCAGTATTTT. Protein product: CSATYPGQSSTDTQYF.

The rearrangement uses TRBV27 and TRBJ2-5; the match to TRBD2 covers 9 bases. The germline V gene encodes CDR1 MNHEY and CDR2 SMNVEV (reference sequence). The CDR3 runs to 16 residues. The V segment lost 5 bases and the J segment 1 base; nucleotides outside the gene matches: 8. The CDR3 DNA sequence: TGTGCCAGCAGTCTTACTAGCGGGCAAATCCAAGAGACCCAGTACTTC. It translates to CASSLTSGQIQETQYF.

This clonotype was observed a handful of times. The chain recombines TRBV11-2 with TRBJ2-7; 11 bases are shared with TRBD2. With 4 bases clipped from V and 6 bases from J, the junction kept 17 bases outside the gene matches. CDR1 is SGHAT and CDR2 is FQNNGV in the germline V gene. The CDR3 contains 18 residues. The CDR3: CASSSRGLAASHAAEQYF. CDR3 nucleotides: TGTGCCAGCAGCTCCCGGGGACTAGCGGCCTCACACGCTGCCGAGCAGTACTTC. The whole variable domain, remainder taken from reference TRBV11-2 and TRBJ2-7, is EAGVAQSPRYKIIEKRQSVAFWCNPISGHATLYWYQQILGQGPKLLIQFQNNGVVDDSQLPKDRFSAERLKGVDSTLKIQPAKLEDSAVYLCASSSRGLAASHAAEQYFGPGTRLTVT.

This clonotype has a handful of counts. V and J are TRBV6-5 and TRBJ2-5, with TRBD1 as a possible D gene (6 bases). This CDR3 spans 15 amino acids. Germline V lookup: CDR1 MNHEY, CDR2 SVGAGI. V lost 4 bases to trimming and J lost 4 bases, with 16 bases between them. The CDR3: CASSLTSGVGETQYF. The CDR3 DNA reads TGTGCCAGCAGTTTAACCTCAGGGGTCGGAGAGACCCAGTACTTC.

The V gene is TRBV5-1, the J gene TRBJ2-2, with D possibly matching TRBD1 (7 bases). From germline, CDR1 is SGHRS and CDR2 YFSETQ. The CDR3 covers 14 residues. V was cut by 5 bases and J by 2 bases, with 10 bases left in between. The CDR3 DNA reads as TGCGCCAGCAGGCAGGGGGGTAACACCGGGGAGCTGTTTTTT. Translating it yields CASRQGGNTGELFF.

V usage is TRBV5-1 and J usage is TRBJ2-5, with TRBD2 matching 10 bases. Trimming removed 2 bases from V and 2 bases from J; junction bases left unmatched: 15. The CDR3 is 19 amino acids. Per germline, CDR1 SGHRS and CDR2 YFSETQ. CDR3 coding DNA: TGCGCCAGCAGCTTATCCTCCTCCTCCCTAGCGGGAGTACAAGAGACCCAGTACTTC. Translation: CASSLSSSSLAGVQETQYF.

This clonotype was recorded a few times. V and J are TRBV5-1 and TRBJ1-1; no definite D call. Germline CDR1 SGHRS, CDR2 YFSETQ. V dropped 7 bases and J dropped 6 bases, with 19 bases sitting between them. The CDR3 runs to 14 residues. The CDR3: CASQKLGTGAEAFF. The CDR3 DNA follows: TGCGCCAGCCAAAAACTGGGCACGGGAGCTGAAGCTTTCTTT.

The V gene is TRBV6-7, the J gene TRBJ2-7, with 8 bases identical to TRBD2. TRBV6-7 is an ORF, and what it does is uncertain. This CDR3 contains 15 residues. V was pared by 0 bases and J by 3 bases, with 4 bases of the junction left unmatched. CDR3 in amino acids: CASSYSSGDIYEQYF. The CDR3 DNA follows: TGTGCCAGCAGTTACTCTAGCGGGGATATCTACGAGCAGTACTTC.

This clonotype was observed a handful of times. In DNA, the CDR3 is TGCGCCAGCAGCTTGGACAGAGGGAGTTCACCCCTCCACTTT. Amino acids: CASSLDRGSSPLHF. The gene calls are TRBV5-1 and TRBJ1-6; D gene unclear. V was shortened by 0 bases and J by 9 bases, with 10 bases between the two germline ends. This CDR3 is 14 amino acids long. Germline CDR1 is SGHRS and CDR2 is YFSETQ.

The J gene is TRBJ1-3, the V gene TRBV20-1, with D hard to call. The CDR3 contains 14 residues. V was clipped by 3 bases and J by 0 bases, with 9 bases between them. The germline gives CDR1 DFQATT, CDR2 SNEGSKA (reference sequence). In nucleotides, the CDR3 is TGCAGTGCTAGCCCAGGATTCTCTGGAAACACCATATATTTT. Protein: CSASPGFSGNTIYF.

This chain joins TRBV6-2 or TRBV6-3 and TRBJ2-1; D may be TRBD1 (5 bases). The V gene lost 7 bases and the J gene lost 5 bases, with 21 bases spanning the gap. The CDR3 extends over 16 amino acids. CDR1 MNHEY and CDR2 SVGEGT come from the germline V gene. CDR3 sequence (DNA): TGTGCCAGCACCCACCGGATCACCACACAGGACAATGAGCAGTTCTTC. It specifies CASTHRITTQDNEQFF.

This clonotype occurred a few times. This chain uses TRBV6-5 with TRBJ1-4; the D gene is possibly TRBD1 (5 bases). Looked up from germline, CDR1 is MNHEY and CDR2 is SVGAGI. This CDR3 is built from 14 residues. The V gene lost 6 bases and the J gene lost 3 bases, with 11 bases spanning the gap. This CDR3 reads CASRLGEANEKLFF. As DNA, the CDR3 is TGTGCCAGCAGGTTAGGGGAGGCTAATGAAAAACTGTTTTTT.

This clonotype was picked up a small number of times. This chain links TRBV20-1 with TRBJ2-7; the D gene is possibly TRBD1 (5 bases). Germline V CDR1 and CDR2: DFQATT, SNEGSKA (reference sequence). This CDR3 spans 12 amino acids. V shed 4 bases and J shed 5 bases, with 12 bases lying between them. The CDR3 DNA sequence: TGCAGTGCTATAGGGGTTTGGGACGAGCAGTACTTC. Its translation: CSAIGVWDEQYF.

The CDR3 spells CASSPSTGGSYNEQFF. The CDR3 region has the DNA TGTGCCAGCTCACCGTCGACAGGGGGCTCCTACAATGAGCAGTTCTTC. This sequence joins TRBV18 and TRBJ2-1, with 9 bases matching TRBD1. V shed 3 bases and J 0 bases; nucleotides not matched to a gene: 3. Germline V CDR1 and CDR2: KGHSH, LQKENI. This CDR3 region has 16 residues.

The rearrangement links TRBV3-1 to TRBJ2-3; unclear D gene. There are 14 residues in the CDR3. CDR1 and CDR2 (germline): LGHDT, YNNKEL (reference sequence). The V gene lost 1 base and the J gene lost 0 bases, with 5 bases spanning the gap. The CDR3 spells CASSQVVSTDTQYF. CDR3 DNA sequence: TGTGCCAGCAGCCAAGTGGTTAGCACAGATACGCAGTATTTT.

The chain joins TRBV29-1 to TRBJ2-5; D unclear. The germline V gene has CDR1 SQVTM and CDR2 ANQGSEA. V lost 7 bases to trimming and J lost 0 bases, with 12 bases between them. The CDR3 covers 13 residues. CDR3 amino acids: CSAAPEYQETQYF. The CDR3 DNA follows: TGCAGCGCCGCCCCGGAGTACCAAGAGACCCAGTACTTC.